Sequencing of this TCR beta chain was carried out in a study of CD8+ T cells in alopecia areata. The treatment was: oral pan-JAK inhibitor, 5-10 mg twice daily. The researchers isolated CD4+ and CD8+ T cells from PBMCs by sorting. Sequencing templates came from extracted RNA that was reverse transcribed into cDNA. Only in-frame clones appear in the TCRdb table, and some are missing; sequencing was by immunoSEQ multiplex PCR. The repertoire holds 90,000 or so clones, with 44% as singletons. This specimen consisted of CD8+ T cells sorted from blood, obtained at week 24, from a patient treated with tofacitinib. The origin of this receptor is a human donor with alopecia areata.

The CDR3 loop reads CASSVTGMETQYF. CDR3 DNA: TGTGCCAGCAGTGTGACAGGGATGGAGACCCAGTACTTC. The chain joins TRBV2 to TRBJ2-5, with 7 bases identical to TRBD1. The CDR3 is 13 residues long. The V segment lost 4 bases and the J segment 5 bases; nucleotides outside the gene matches: 4. Germline V gene lookup returns CDR1 SNHLY and CDR2 FYNNEI.